Listed below are T cell receptor beta chains from one sample, sequenced in a study of spatial heterogeneity in lung cancer. TCRdb reanalysed the 5' RACE reads using MiXCR and keeps one entry per CDR3 protein. The sample yields approximately 24,000 distinct CDR3 sequences, less than 6% seen once. This specimen was PBMCs, taken at surgery. These receptors were obtained from a male donor with early-stage non-small cell lung cancer. The CDR3 runs from the conserved cysteine through the conserved F or W. D genes are given only for firm matches.

cdr3_aa	v_call	cdr3_length	d_call	j_call
CAISYGGTSTVGRGQFF	TRBV6-2/TRBV6-3	17	.	TRBJ2-1
CASSPGLTGPGEETQYF	TRBV12-3/TRBV12-4	17	.	TRBJ2-5
CASSLRTVSYNEQFF	TRBV27	15	.	TRBJ2-1
CASSYKGRGNQPQHF	TRBV5-6	15	.	TRBJ1-5
CASSQGAVSNQPQHF	TRBV3-1	15	.	TRBJ1-5
CASSARNVLVGPHYEQYF	TRBV21-1	18	.	TRBJ2-7
CSHMDTISYEQYF	TRBV20-1	13	.	TRBJ2-7
CASSHGGTFDSTDTQYF	TRBV4-3	17	.	TRBJ2-3
CASSHTGQADTEAFF	TRBV4-3	15	TRBD1	TRBJ1-1
CASSNGADTQYF	TRBV3-1	12	.	TRBJ2-3
CASSVESSGETQYF	TRBV9	14	.	TRBJ2-5
CASQDGYDGYTF	TRBV28	12	.	TRBJ1-2
CASSQRGELFF	TRBV6-2/TRBV6-3	11	.	TRBJ2-2
CSARDPGTYEQYF	TRBV20-1	13	.	TRBJ2-7
CASCSGRRNQPQHF	TRBV19	14	.	TRBJ1-5
CSVARGLNTEAFF	TRBV29-1	13	.	TRBJ1-1
CAISDGGEKLFF	TRBV10-3	12	.	TRBJ1-4
CASSVSTGVTGELFF	TRBV9	15	TRBD1	TRBJ2-2
CASSSTTQPGQGYGYTF	TRBV6-5	17	.	TRBJ1-2
CASSSPGVNYGYTF	TRBV27	14	.	TRBJ1-2
CASSQALDSGDRAEYGYTF	TRBV4-2	19	TRBD1	TRBJ1-2
CASSSWTSGGADTQYF	TRBV5-1	16	TRBD2	TRBJ2-3
CASSKRSPNRVCEKLFF	TRBV21-1	17	.	TRBJ1-4
CASRGLGQGAYEQYF	TRBV27	15	TRBD1	TRBJ2-7
CASSLLAGGYNEQFF	TRBV7-9	15	TRBD2	TRBJ2-1
CASNNPGFNEQYF	TRBV7-2	13	.	TRBJ2-7
CASSGDLSYNEQFF	TRBV9	14	.	TRBJ2-1